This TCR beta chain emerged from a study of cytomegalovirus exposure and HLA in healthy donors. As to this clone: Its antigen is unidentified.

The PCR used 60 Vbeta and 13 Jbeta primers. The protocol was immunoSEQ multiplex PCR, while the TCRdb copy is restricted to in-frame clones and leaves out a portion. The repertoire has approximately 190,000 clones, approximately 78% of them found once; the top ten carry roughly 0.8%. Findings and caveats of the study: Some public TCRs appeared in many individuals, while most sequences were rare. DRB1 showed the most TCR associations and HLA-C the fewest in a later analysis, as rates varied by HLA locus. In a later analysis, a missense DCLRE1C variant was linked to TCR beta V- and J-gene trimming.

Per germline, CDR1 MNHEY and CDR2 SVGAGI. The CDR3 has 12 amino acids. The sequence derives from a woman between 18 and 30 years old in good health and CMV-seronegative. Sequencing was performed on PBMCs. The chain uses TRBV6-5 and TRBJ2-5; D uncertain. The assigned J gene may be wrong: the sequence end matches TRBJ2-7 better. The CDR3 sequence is CASSQSAYEQYF. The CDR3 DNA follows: TGTGCCAGCAGCCAAAGCGCCTACGAGCAGTACTTC.